The clone carrying this T cell receptor (beta chain) was seen ten or more times. This entry belongs to a study of T cells in Graves' hyperthyroidism and ophthalmopathy. In the study overall: Prior to any treatment, at the point of initial diagnosis, peripheral blood was collected.

TCR beta CDR3 regions were amplified from RNA transcripts. HTBI primers drove first-round RT-PCR of the TCR CDR3. TCRdb called the multiplex PCR reads again in MiXCR, with one record for every CDR3 protein. The sample shows hundreds of thousands of distinct CDR3 sequences, roughly 14% of them seen only once. The CDR3 is 14 amino acids. From germline, CDR1 is GTSNPN and CDR2 SVGIG (reference sequence). Trimming removed 4 bases from V and 6 bases from J; junction bases left unmatched: 9. Sequences were obtained from blood. This sequence originates from a woman between 45 and 60 years old with Graves' ophthalmopathy. This chain joins TRBV30 and TRBJ2-3, with 8 bases fitting TRBD1. CDR3 in DNA: TGTGCCTGGAATAAGGACAGGGTGTTGGATACGCAGTATTTT. Protein: CAWNKDRVLDTQYF.